This T cell receptor (beta chain) stems from a study of CD8+ T cells in alopecia areata. Study-wide results and caveats: Many expanded lesional clones persisted in scalp and blood during tofacitinib. Lesional scalp exceeded normal scalp in clonality, especially in alopecia totalis/universalis.

Germline V gene lookup returns CDR1 MRHNA and CDR2 SNTAGT. Trimming shortened V by 0 bases and J by 2 bases, and 17 bases separated the two germline ends. This CDR3 has 18 amino acids. This clone was counted a few times. The antigen is unknown. cDNA prepared by RNA extraction and subsequent reverse transcription served as the template for sequencing. Here immunoSEQ multiplex PCR was the method, and the copy in TCRdb shows in-frame clones only, minus some. The repertoire holds approximately 210,000 clones, with over 40% as singletons. Treatment denoted: oral pan-JAK inhibitor, 5-10 mg twice daily. The origin of this receptor is a human donor with alopecia areata. This chain uses TRBV6-4 with TRBJ1-5, with D possibly being TRBD1 (5 bases). The source was CD4+ T cells sorted from blood, collected at approximately week 37, from a patient treated with tofacitinib. This CDR3 is CASSDSREIENGNQPQHF. As DNA, the CDR3 is TGTGCCAGCAGTGACTCCAGGGAGATAGAGAATGGCAATCAGCCCCAGCATTTT.